This T cell receptor (beta chain) emerged from a study of T cells in Graves' hyperthyroidism and ophthalmopathy (dated by TCRdb to between 2018 and 2021). Looking at the study overall: Peripheral blood was collected at initial diagnosis, before any treatment. To identify TCR V-J signatures that set the groups apart, the researchers used a discovery cohort of about a hundred patients, made up of 40 to 45 with Graves' ophthalmopathy and 57 with stable Graves' hyperthyroidism. Prospective prediction of ophthalmopathy was tested in an independent validation cohort consisting of roughly 19 hyperthyroidism patients and 15 or so patients who later progressed to ophthalmopathy. For training and testing, the 80 to 100 patients in the discovery cohort were randomly divided in a 7:3 ratio. The study also compared thyroid tissue and blood T-cell repertoires from over 5 Graves' hyperthyroidism patients. After sampling, hyperthyroidism patients received methimazole starting at 30 mg daily, and ophthalmopathy patients received high-dose intravenous methylprednisolone. TCR Vbeta CDR3 sequencing of some 140 peripheral blood samples (under 45 ophthalmopathy, over 70 hyperthyroidism and approximately 17 progressor patients) is reported in the paper.

Concerning this clonotype itself: Its antigen remains unidentified. Qualities for individual bases were not recorded, and no much larger clone is one base off.

Overall results and qualifications from the work: Most expanded thyroid clonotypes (frequency above 0.001) were also detected in blood, suggesting blood repertoires may reflect thyroid immune responses. In validation, the model predicted progression to ophthalmopathy a median of roughly 6.2 months before onset, with roughly 68% sensitivity and almost 75% specificity. No statistical method was used to fix the sample size in advance, and group allocation was not hidden from the investigators. A 13 V-J signature model separated ophthalmopathy from stable hyperthyroidism, with about 90% sensitivity and roughly 81% specificity in cross-validation and 80%/75% in testing.

TCR beta CDR3 regions were amplified from RNA transcripts. A first-round RT-PCR of the TCR CDR3 used the HTBI primer set with the Qiagen OneStep RT-PCR kit. Libraries were constructed in a second round of multiplex PCR, after which size selection and purification were performed. Sequencing of the libraries was done on an Illumina HiSeq2000 using paired-end 100 bp reads. The source study handled its data this way. Raw data were processed with SOAPnuke, discarding reads with adapters, uncalled bases, mean Phred below 15, or no exact constant-primer or identifier match. High-quality paired reads were merged with COPE v1.2.5, and unique nucleotide sequences were defined as clonotypes. MiTCR v1.1 was used to align the clonotypes against IMGT TRBV, TRBD and TRBJ reference segments. The analysis included only V-J combinations with a frequency above 0.0001, which together covered more than 98% of the repertoires. The TCS score was defined as F50 (clonal expansion) divided by E x V (chaos), with BLOSUM62-based TCRdist calculated between CDR3 peptides within each V-J. Welch's t-statistics and random forest reduced around 520 V-J features to 10 to 15, which were used in a naive Bayes classifier (R e1071). The similarity between thyroid and blood repertoires was quantified using the Morisita-Horn index. TCRdb reprocessed the public reads (quality trimming at Q25 with fastp, clone calling with MiXCR) and kept in-frame beta chains. Under each unique CDR3 protein, matching rows form one entry showing the most common genes and DNA. V and J calls and clone size were set by TCRdb, not the authors. This sample gives nearly 750,000 distinct CDR3 sequences in total; about a third of them show up just once. The top ten clonotypes cover around 29% of the sample.

Graves' hyperthyroidism was defined as stable when no progression to ophthalmopathy occurred over 18 months of follow-up. The hyperthyroidism patients were between 18 and 65 years old and newly diagnosed, with a disease duration of less than 2 months. Patients with uncontrolled infections, other autoimmune diseases, pregnancy or lactation were excluded. Diagnoses relied on clinical symptoms, serum thyroxine and TRAb, thyroid ultrasound and orbital computed tomography. Ficoll-Paque density gradient centrifugation was used to isolate PBMCs from about 10 ml of fresh peripheral blood. Trizol reagent was used to extract total RNA, and RNA quality was then checked on an Agilent 2100 Bioanalyzer. Counted from cysteine to phenylalanine, this CDR3 has 14 amino acids. Just CDR3 DNA is preserved here, 42 bases in frame from base 1. Sequences ENHRY (CDR1) and SYGVKD (CDR2) are obtained from the germline V gene.

In this chain, TRBV10-3 is recombined with TRBJ2-5, and 11 junctional nucleotides match TRBD2. Sequenced material: blood. The sequence derives from a woman in her thirties or forties with Graves' hyperthyroidism. The nucleotides read TGTGCTATGGGGCTAGCGGGGGGAGGAGAGACCCAGTACTTC. This codes for CAMGLAGGGETQYF.